Presented here are 32 T cell receptor beta chains from one specimen sequenced in a study of T-cell reconstitution after alpha-beta-depleted transplantation in children. As it was prepared, the TCRbeta library received unique molecular identifiers. Via MiXCR, TCRdb re-called the PCR reads, giving one row per CDR3 protein. The sample lists hundreds of thousands of distinct CDR3 sequences, 15% to 20% occurring once. The specimen comprised PBMCs, mostly from graft donor cells, sampled 360 days after TCRalphabeta/CD19-depleted stem cell transplant. The receptors derive from a male patient between 2 and 10 years old who had a stem cell transplant for acute lymphoblastic leukemia, so the T cells may come from the graft donor.

The chain joins TRBV5-5 to TRBJ2-7; 7 bases agree with TRBD1. The CDR3 loop spans 17 amino acids. In germline, CDR1 is SGHKS, CDR2 YYEKEE (reference sequence). V shed 4 bases and J 0 bases; nucleotides not matched to a gene: 13. The CDR3 DNA sequence: TGTGCCAGCAGCCCAATTCGGACAGGTTGGAGCTCCTACGAGCAGTACTTC. Amino acid sequence: CASSPIRTGWSSYEQYF. Combining the CDR3 with reference TRBV5-5 and TRBJ2-7 gives the whole variable domain DAGVTQSPTHLIKTRGQQVTLRCSPISGHKSVSWYQQVLGQGPQFIFQYYEKEERGRGNFPDRFSARQFPNYSSELNVNALLLGDSALYLCASSPIRTGWSSYEQYFGPGTRLTVT.

This rearrangement joins TRBV28 to TRBJ2-7; 12 bases line up with TRBD2. V trimming: 10 bases; J trimming: 6 bases; junction bases outside the gene matches: 7. The CDR3 spans 13 residues. The germline V gene has CDR1 MDHEN and CDR2 SYDVKM. The CDR3 bases are TGTGCCACCATAGCTAGCGGGAGGGGCGAGCAGTACTTC. This translates into CATIASGRGEQYF.

This clonotype showed up just a few times. The genes are TRBV10-3 and TRBJ2-3, with D perhaps TRBD1 or TRBD2 (5 bases each). Germline lookup yields CDR1 ENHRY and CDR2 SYGVKD. Deletions cut 7 bases from V and 3 bases from J, with 20 bases between. The CDR3 is 16 amino acids. CDR3 nucleotide sequence: TGTGCCATCAAGGGTGGGACCAGGAGCGATACAGATACGCAGTATTTT. Translated, it gives CAIKGGTRSDTDTQYF.

The CDR3 DNA reads TGCGCCAGCAGCCATGGAGTAGCGCGAACCTACGAGCAGTACTTC. It yields the protein CASSHGVARTYEQYF. This rearrangement joins TRBV5-1 to TRBJ2-7; the D gene is possibly TRBD2 (5 bases). The length of the CDR3 is 15 residues. Trimming removed 4 bases from V and 2 bases from J, with 16 bases in between. Germline V lookup: CDR1 SGHRS, CDR2 YFSETQ.

V and J are TRBV29-1 and TRBJ2-2; tentative D call: TRBD2 (5 bases). Trimming stripped 2 bases from V and 6 bases from J, with 10 bases between. Germline V gene data show CDR1 as SQVTM and CDR2 as ANQGSEA. There are 13 residues in the CDR3. This chain's CDR3 is CSVEIAGPGELFF. DNA for the CDR3: TGCAGCGTTGAAATCGCGGGCCCCGGGGAGCTGTTTTTT.

This clonotype was observed a handful of times. The rearrangement links TRBV28 to TRBJ2-1; 11 bases fit TRBD1. The germline V gene encodes CDR1 MDHEN and CDR2 SYDVKM. CDR3 length equals 20 residues. Trimming took 9 bases from V and 0 from J; bases not matched to a gene: 19. CDR3 residues: CASKPRDRGKIRSSYNEQFF. The CDR3, as DNA: TGTGCCAGTAAGCCTCGGGACAGGGGGAAAATAAGGAGCTCCTACAATGAGCAGTTCTTC.

The V call is TRBV12-5, the J call TRBJ2-2; 12 nucleotides match TRBD2. Germline lookup yields CDR1 LGHNT and CDR2 FRNRAP. V was clipped by 0 bases and J by 3 bases; unmatched bases: 8. CDR3 length: 19 residues. This chain's CDR3 is CASGLVGLAGGADTGELFF. CDR3 DNA: TGTGCTAGTGGTTTGGTAGGCCTAGCGGGAGGGGCGGACACCGGGGAGCTGTTTTTT.

This clonotype was picked up a small number of times. V is TRBV29-1 and J is TRBJ1-2; 10 nucleotides agree with TRBD1. The CDR3 length is 13 residues. Trimming at V came to 5 bases and at J to 8 bases, leaving 8 bases not matched to a gene. CDR1 and CDR2 from the germline V gene are SQVTM and ANQGSEA. CDR3 protein: CSVLRQGARGYTF. In nucleotides, the CDR3 is TGCAGCGTTCTCCGACAGGGGGCGCGAGGCTACACCTTC.

Concerning this clonotype itself: A read error may account for a junction end that differs from germline. The chain uses TRBV11-1 and TRBJ1-1, with D perhaps matching TRBD1 (5 bases). Germline CDR1 and CDR2: SGHAT and FQDESV (reference sequence). The CDR3 runs 19 residues. CDR3 protein: CASSNDIRVKVGGNTETFF. The CDR3 DNA sequence: TGTGCCAGCAGTAACGACATTCGCGTTAAGGTTGGGGGGAACACTGAAACTTTCTTT.

This clonotype was seen repeatedly, ten times or more. The chain carries TRBV7-9 and TRBJ1-6; TRBD1 aligns across 7 bases. The ends lost 5 bases at V and 6 bases at J; junction bases unmatched: 7. The length of the CDR3 is 15 residues. The V gene's germline CDR1 is SEHNR and CDR2 FQNEAQ (reference sequence). Here the CDR3 reads CASSRPRGSNSPLHF. Here the CDR3 DNA reads TGTGCCAGCAGCCGCCCCAGGGGGAGTAATTCACCCCTCCACTTT.

Remarks on this clonotype: At one end, the junction sequence differs from germline, possibly due to a read error. CDR3 protein: CASSLAGEGFVSQFF. The CDR3 DNA reads TGTGCCAGCAGCTTAGCGGGAGAGGGTTTTGTTTCGCAGTTCTTC. The chain couples TRBV12-3 or TRBV12-4 to TRBJ2-1; TRBD2 matches at 9 bases. The CDR3 runs to 15 residues.

This chain connects TRBV4-2 to TRBJ1-1; D ambiguous. V dropped 0 bases and J dropped 1 base, with 6 bases sitting between them. The germline V gene encodes CDR1 LGHNA and CDR2 YNFKEQ. This CDR3 comprises 14 residues. CDR3 sequence reads: CASSQERTNTEAFF. The CDR3 DNA follows: TGTGCCAGCAGCCAAGAGCGGACGAACACTGAAGCTTTCTTT.

The V call is TRBV18, the J call TRBJ1-1; D unresolved. The CDR3 has 15 residues. With 1 base removed from V and 0 bases from J, the gap between germline ends came to 9 bases. Looked up from germline, CDR1 is KGHSH and CDR2 is LQKENI. CDR3 loop: CASSPRRELNTEAFF. CDR3 nucleotide sequence: TGTGCCAGCTCACCACGCCGGGAATTGAACACTGAAGCTTTCTTT.

V usage is TRBV29-1 and J usage is TRBJ1-3; perhaps TRBD1 as D (5 bases). The CDR3 covers 13 residues. Germline assignment: CDR1 SQVTM and CDR2 ANQGSEA. V lost 5 bases and J lost 3, with 11 bases in between. The CDR3 reads CSVPQGDGNTIYF. In DNA, the CDR3 is TGCAGCGTTCCCCAGGGAGATGGAAACACCATATATTTT. The variable domain in full, with the rest retrieved from reference TRBV29-1 and TRBJ1-3, is SAVISQKPSRDICQRGTSLTIQCQVDSQVTMMFWYRQQPGQSLTLIATANQGSEATYESGFVIDKFPISRPNLTFSTLTVSNMSPEDSSIYLCSVPQGDGNTIYFGEGSWLTVV.

DNA for the CDR3: TGTGCCATCAGTGAAGGGACTAGCGGTTCGAGCTCCTACAATGAGCAGTTCTTC. Translating gives CAISEGTSGSSSYNEQFF. V gene TRBV10-3 combines with J gene TRBJ2-1, with 11 bases matching TRBD2. Trimming at V came to 3 bases and at J to 0 bases, leaving 7 bases not matched to a gene. The CDR3 covers 18 residues. Germline V gene sequence: CDR1 ENHRY, CDR2 SYGVKD.

The V call is TRBV24-1, the J call TRBJ2-2, with D tentatively TRBD1 (6 bases). Germline-derived CDR1 and CDR2 are KGHDR and SFDVKD. Trimming pared 8 bases from V and 2 bases from J, leaving 20 bases between. This CDR3 has 17 residues. For the CDR3, the DNA is TGTGCCACCATAAAATTTCCAGGGGTTAGTAACACCGGGGAGCTGTTTTTT. This encodes CATIKFPGVSNTGELFF.

The table lists this clonotype with many counts. The chain is built from TRBV7-2 and TRBJ2-3; possible D gene TRBD2, 5 bases. The CDR3 covers 17 residues. Germline V gives CDR1 SGHTA, CDR2 FQGNSA. The V end was cut by 6 bases, the J end by 0 bases, with 19 bases between. CDR3 bases: TGTGCCAGCAGTAGATTTTCAAGGACTTCAAGCACAGATACGCAGTATTTT. Protein: CASSRFSRTSSTDTQYF.

This clonotype has a handful of counts. J is TRBJ2-1 and V is TRBV3-1; TRBD2 agrees at 7 bases. Per the germline V gene, CDR1 is LGHDT and CDR2 is YNNKEL (reference sequence). The CDR3 has 18 residues. V lost 4 bases to trimming and J lost 1 base; unmatched junction nucleotides: 13. The CDR3 DNA reads TGTGCCAGCAGCCTAATCATAGGCGGGAGTAGGTCCTACAATGAGCAGTTCTTC. As protein: CASSLIIGGSRSYNEQFF.

This clonotype was counted only a few times. Germline is not matched at one junction end, which may reflect a read error. CDR3 in DNA: TGTGCCAGCAGCTTAGGTACGGGACCAAGCACCTTC. It yields the protein CASSLGTGPSTF. The rearrangement joins TRBV13 to TRBJ2-1; D tentatively fits TRBD1 or TRBD2 (5 bases each). Germline CDR1 reads PRHDT; CDR2 reads FYEKMQ (reference sequence). This CDR3 spans 12 amino acids.

This clonotype was detected only a few times. The chain combines TRBV2 with TRBJ1-5, with D maybe TRBD1 (5 bases). V shed 4 bases and J shed 0 bases, with 19 bases lying between them. This CDR3 contains 18 residues. Germline CDR1 is SNHLY and CDR2 is FYNNEI. CDR3: CASSGDGQGTYSNQPQHF. CDR3 sequence (DNA): TGTGCCAGCAGTGGGGACGGGCAGGGAACATATAGCAATCAGCCCCAGCATTTT.

This clonotype was counted between two and nine times. CDR3 residues: CASSSHSFEQYF. In DNA form, the CDR3 reads TGTGCCAGCAGCAGCCATTCATTCGAGCAGTACTTC. The V and J genes are TRBV12-3 or TRBV12-4 and TRBJ2-7; D gene ambiguous. The CDR3 is made up of 12 amino acids. Trimming removed 6 bases from V and 6 bases from J, with 12 bases in between.

The chain is built from TRBV6-2 or TRBV6-3 and TRBJ1-1, with 8 positions matching TRBD1. The CDR3 has 16 residues. Germline lookup yields CDR1 MNHEY and CDR2 SVGEGT. The trim removed 4 bases at V and 7 bases at J, leaving 14 bases unmatched. This CDR3 is CASSWNIRDRSNEAFF. The DNA of the CDR3 is TGTGCCAGCAGTTGGAATATCCGGGACAGGTCAAATGAAGCTTTCTTT.

This rearrangement joins TRBV11-2 to TRBJ2-1; D is possibly TRBD2 (6 bases). Trimming took off 1 base at V and 0 bases at J, with 10 bases between the two ends. CDR1 and CDR2 (germline): SGHAT, FQNNGV. This CDR3 has 16 amino acids. Here the CDR3 DNA reads TGTGCCAGCAGCTTAGGCGGGATACACTCCTACAATGAGCAGTTCTTC. Protein: CASSLGGIHSYNEQFF. Looking up the rest from reference TRBV11-2 and TRBJ2-1 gives the full variable domain: EAGVAQSPRYKIIEKRQSVAFWCNPISGHATLYWYQQILGQGPKLLIQFQNNGVVDDSQLPKDRFSAERLKGVDSTLKIQPAKLEDSAVYLCASSLGGIHSYNEQFFGPGTRLTVL.

This clonotype has only a few counts. This chain connects TRBV5-4 to TRBJ2-6, with a possible D match to TRBD1 (5 bases). From germline, CDR1 is SGHNT and CDR2 YYREEE (reference sequence). V was clipped by 0 bases and J by 0 bases, with 10 bases between them. The CDR3 spans 17 residues. The CDR3 coding sequence is TGTGCCAGCAGCTTGGGACAGCGAATCTCTGGGGCCAACGTCCTGACTTTC. Its translation is CASSLGQRISGANVLTF.

This clonotype was observed many times. V usage is TRBV20-1 and J usage is TRBJ2-3; no reliable D call. This CDR3 comprises 11 residues. CDR1 and CDR2 (germline): DFQATT, SNEGSKA (reference sequence). V was pared by 6 bases and J by 0 bases, with 4 bases between. The CDR3 nucleotides are TGCAGTGCGCGTAGCACAGATACGCAGTATTTT. Its translation is CSARSTDTQYF.

This rearrangement joins TRBV5-1 to TRBJ2-7; TRBD2 aligns across 8 bases. The CDR3 covers 16 residues. Germline CDR1 SGHRS, CDR2 YFSETQ. V was pared by 0 bases and J by 4 bases, with 9 bases of the junction left unmatched. CDR3 coding DNA: TGCGCCAGCAGCTTGGCGAGTGGGACTAGTCTGTACGAGCAGTACTTC. Translating gives CASSLASGTSLYEQYF.

The table lists this clonotype with a few counts. This chain uses TRBV12-3 or TRBV12-4 with TRBJ2-7; D remains unclear. V was pared by 1 base and J by 5 bases, with 21 bases between. The CDR3 length is 17 residues. CDR3 coding DNA: TGTGCCAGCAGTTTAGGAGTGGGATCGCAGGAAATTGACGAGCAGTACTTC. Its translation: CASSLGVGSQEIDEQYF.

This sequence joins TRBV9 and TRBJ2-2; maybe TRBD2 (7 bases). Germline V lookup: CDR1 SGDLS, CDR2 YYNGEE. The CDR3 contains 16 residues. The V gene lost 0 bases and the J gene lost 5 bases, with 14 bases spanning the gap. The CDR3 here is CASSVGAGAKTGELFF. The CDR3 bases are TGTGCCAGCAGCGTAGGGGCGGGGGCCAAGACCGGGGAGCTGTTTTTT.

This clonotype was picked up a small number of times. The rearrangement uses TRBV29-1 and TRBJ1-2; weak D call: TRBD1 (6 bases). The CDR3 consists of 14 residues. Germline-derived CDR1 and CDR2 are SQVTM and ANQGSEA. The V end was cut by 5 bases, the J end by 5 bases, with 18 bases between. In DNA, the CDR3 is TGCAGCGTTACGGGACAACTAGAGGGATATGGCTACACCTTC. Its translation: CSVTGQLEGYGYTF. The whole variable domain, filled in from reference TRBV29-1 and TRBJ1-2, reads SAVISQKPSRDICQRGTSLTIQCQVDSQVTMMFWYRQQPGQSLTLIATANQGSEATYESGFVIDKFPISRPNLTFSTLTVSNMSPEDSSIYLCSVTGQLEGYGYTFGSGTRLTVV.

This clonotype was found many times. The rearrangement links TRBV12-3 or TRBV12-4 to TRBJ1-4; 9 bases are shared with TRBD1. V was pared by 7 bases and J by 8 bases, with 5 bases of the junction left unmatched. The CDR3 is made up of 13 amino acids. The CDR3, as DNA: TGTGCCAGCAAGGGGACAGGGACCGAAAAACTGTTTTTT. It encodes CASKGTGTEKLFF.

This clonotype was detected only a few times. The CDR3 region is CASSQLLYGSKNIQYF. The CDR3, as DNA: TGCGCCAGCAGCCAACTCCTCTATGGCAGCAAAAACATTCAGTACTTC. The chain couples TRBV4-1 to TRBJ2-4, with D uncertain. Trimming cost V 2 bases and J 3 bases, with 14 bases left between them. The CDR3 is made up of 16 amino acids. Germline CDR1 is MGHRA and CDR2 is YSYEKL.

The chain has TRBV15 and TRBJ1-4, with D tentatively TRBD1 (6 bases). Germline loops: CDR1 LNHNV, CDR2 YYDKDF (reference sequence). Deletions cut 0 bases from V and 0 bases from J, with 17 bases between. The CDR3 spans 19 residues. The CDR3 spells CATSRESAGALATNEKLFF. CDR3 sequence (DNA): TGTGCCACCAGCAGAGAGTCGGCAGGGGCGCTCGCAACTAATGAAAAACTGTTTTTT. The full variable domain, its missing parts supplied by reference TRBV15 and TRBJ1-4, is DAMVIQNPRYQVTQFGKPVTLSCSQTLNHNVMYWYQQKSSQAPKLLFHYYDKDFNNEADTPDNFQSRRPNTSFCFLDIRSPGLGDTAMYLCATSRESAGALATNEKLFFGSGTQLSVL.